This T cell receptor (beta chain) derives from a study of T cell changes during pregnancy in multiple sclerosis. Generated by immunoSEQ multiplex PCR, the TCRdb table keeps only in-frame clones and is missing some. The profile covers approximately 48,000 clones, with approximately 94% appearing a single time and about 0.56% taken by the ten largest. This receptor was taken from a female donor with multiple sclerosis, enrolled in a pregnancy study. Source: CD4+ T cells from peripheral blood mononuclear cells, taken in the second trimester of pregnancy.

DNA of the CDR3: TGTGCCAGCAGTATAGACAGGGTGCGAAGGGAGACCCAGTACTTC. This gives the protein CASSIDRVRRETQYF. V and J are TRBV28 and TRBJ2-5, with TRBD1 matching over 7 bases. The J segment lost 5 bases and the V segment lost 5 bases, leaving 11 bases of the junction unmatched. This CDR3 is built from 15 residues. Germline V gene lookup returns CDR1 MDHEN and CDR2 SYDVKM.